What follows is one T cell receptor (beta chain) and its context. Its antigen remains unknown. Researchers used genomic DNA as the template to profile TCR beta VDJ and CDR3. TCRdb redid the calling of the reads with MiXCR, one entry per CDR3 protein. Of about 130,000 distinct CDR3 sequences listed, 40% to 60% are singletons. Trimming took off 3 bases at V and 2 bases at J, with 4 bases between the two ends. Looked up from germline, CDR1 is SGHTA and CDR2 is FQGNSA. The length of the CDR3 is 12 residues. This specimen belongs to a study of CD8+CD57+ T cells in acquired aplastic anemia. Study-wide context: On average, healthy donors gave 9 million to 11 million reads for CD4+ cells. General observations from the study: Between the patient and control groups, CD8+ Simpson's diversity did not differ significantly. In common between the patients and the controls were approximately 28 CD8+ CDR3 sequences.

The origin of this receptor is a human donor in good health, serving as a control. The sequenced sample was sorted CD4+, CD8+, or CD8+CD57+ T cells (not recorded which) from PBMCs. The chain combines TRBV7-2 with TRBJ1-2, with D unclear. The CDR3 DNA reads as TGTGCCAGCAGCTTTACGAACTATGGCTACACCTTC. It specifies CASSFTNYGYTF.